This is a list of T cell receptor beta chains from one sample in a study of blood T cell repertoires in COVID-19. Method: immunoSEQ multiplex PCR; TCRdb's copy keeps in-frame clones and lacks some. The sample records some 210,000 clones, roughly four fifths being singletons. Sample: peripheral blood. The receptor source for this set is a woman between 45 and 60 years old with active or convalescent COVID-19. CDR3s include the opening cysteine and the closing phenylalanine or tryptophan. D genes are given only for firm matches. Clone size is stated in some rows and not others, as once, few, many or a class when expanded.

>-|TRBD1|TRBV5-5|TRBJ2-2
TGTGCCAGCAGCTTGGGGACAGGGAGTGGTGTCGGGACCGGGGAGCTGTTTTTT
CASSLGTGSGVGTGELFF
>-|-|TRBV6-5|TRBJ1-3
TGTGCCAGCCCGCACCGGGGGAGCCCTGGAAACACCATATATTTT
CASPHRGSPGNTIYF
>-|-|TRBV12-3/TRBV12-4|TRBJ1-1
TGTGCCAGCAGTTTAGGAGGGGGCACTGAAGCTTTCTTT
CASSLGGGTEAFF
>-|-|TRBV19|TRBJ1-4
TGTGCCAGTAGTCCGCCAGGGTGGGGTGAAAAACTGTTTTTT
CASSPPGWGEKLFF
>-|-|TRBV6-4|TRBJ1-6
TGTGCCAGCAGCACCAATCAGGGTGATAATTCACCCCTCCACTTT
CASSTNQGDNSPLHF
>many|TRBD2|TRBV7-3|TRBJ2-7
TGTGCCAGCAGCTCTAGCGGGGACCCCTACGAGCAGTACTTC
CASSSSGDPYEQYF
>-|-|TRBV12-5|TRBJ1-1
TGTGCTAGTGGTTTGCGAGAGGGGAACACTGAAGCTTTCTTT
CASGLREGNTEAFF
>-|TRBD2|TRBV6-1|TRBJ2-1
TGTGCCAGCAGTGAAGAACTAGCGGGCGCCGGTGAGCAGTTCTTC
CASSEELAGAGEQFF
>-|-|TRBV12-2|TRBJ1-1
TGTGCAAGTCGTCACAACGGGACACCTAGGGGCACTGAAGCTTTCTTT
CASRHNGTPRGTEAFF
>-|TRBD1|TRBV25-1|TRBJ1-1
TGTGCCAGCAGTGCGACCGGGACAGGGGCTTTCTTT
CASSATGTGAFF
>-|-|TRBV4-1|TRBJ1-5
TGCGCCAGCAGCCAGTCCTCCCCGAGGGATCAGCCCCAGCATTTT
CASSQSSPRDQPQHF
>few|-|TRBV6-1|TRBJ1-3
TGTGCCAGCAGTGAAGGCACAGGAAACACCATATATTTT
CASSEGTGNTIYF
>-|TRBD2|TRBV10-3|TRBJ2-3
TGTGCCATCAGTGTTGGCGGGGGTCGGACAGATACGCAGTATTTT
CAISVGGGRTDTQYF
>-|-|TRBV19|TRBJ1-5
TGTGCCAGTAGTATAGATCAGGGTGGGCAGCCCCAGCATTTT
CASSIDQGGQPQHF
>-|-|TRBV6-5|TRBJ2-5
TGTGCCAGCAGAATAAGGACTGTCCAAGAGACCCAGTACTTC
CASRIRTVQETQYF
>-|TRBD1|TRBV5-1|TRBJ1-2
TGCGCCAGCACCCCCGAGACAGGGAGAGTCTATGGCTACACCTTC
CASTPETGRVYGYTF
>once|-|TRBV7-3|TRBJ2-5
TGTGCCAGCAGCTTCTCAGGGGTGAGGGGAGAGACCCAGTACTTC
CASSFSGVRGETQYF
>-|-|TRBV4-1|TRBJ1-4
TGCGCCAGCAGCCAAGTTGCGGCATCGGTAGAAAAACTGTTTTTT
CASSQVAASVEKLFF
>few|-|TRBV27|TRBJ2-7
TGTGCCAGCAGTTTATCGGGTCGAGGGGGGGTCTACGAGCAGTACTTC
CASSLSGRGGVYEQYF
>-|-|TRBV5-1|TRBJ1-2
TGCGCCAGCAGCTTAGGGCCGGGGGGCTATGGCTACACCTTC
CASSLGPGGYGYTF
>-|TRBD1|TRBV27|TRBJ1-6
TGTGCCAGCCAAGGACAGGATAATTCACCCCTCCACTTT
CASQGQDNSPLHF
>-|TRBD1|TRBV29-1|TRBJ1-2
TGCAGCGTGCGACAGGGTGGCTATGGCTACACCTTC
CSVRQGGYGYTF